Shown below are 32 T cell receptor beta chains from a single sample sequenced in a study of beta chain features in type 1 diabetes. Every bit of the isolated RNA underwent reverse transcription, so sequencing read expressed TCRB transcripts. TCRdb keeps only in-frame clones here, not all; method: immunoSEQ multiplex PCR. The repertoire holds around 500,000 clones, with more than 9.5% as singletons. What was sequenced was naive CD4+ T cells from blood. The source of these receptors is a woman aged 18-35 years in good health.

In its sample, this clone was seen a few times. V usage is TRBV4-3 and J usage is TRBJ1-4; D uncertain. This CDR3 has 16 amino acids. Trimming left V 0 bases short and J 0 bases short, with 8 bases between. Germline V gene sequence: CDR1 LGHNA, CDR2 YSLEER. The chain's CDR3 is CASSQDWVATNEKLFF. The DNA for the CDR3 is TGCGCCAGCAGCCAAGATTGGGTTGCAACTAATGAAAAACTGTTTTTT.

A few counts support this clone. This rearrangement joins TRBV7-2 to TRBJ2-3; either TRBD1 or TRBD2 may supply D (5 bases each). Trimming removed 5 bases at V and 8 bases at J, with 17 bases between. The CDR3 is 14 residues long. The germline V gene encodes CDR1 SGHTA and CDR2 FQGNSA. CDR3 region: CASSPNGPGTTQYF. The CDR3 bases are TGTGCCAGCAGCCCTAATGGGCCGGGGACTACGCAGTATTTT.

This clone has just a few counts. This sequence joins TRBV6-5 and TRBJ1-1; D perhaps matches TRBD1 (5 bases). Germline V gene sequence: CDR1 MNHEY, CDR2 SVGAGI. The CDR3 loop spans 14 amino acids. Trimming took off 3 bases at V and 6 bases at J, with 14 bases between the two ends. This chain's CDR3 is CASSYFRVQAEAFF. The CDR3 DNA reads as TGTGCCAGCAGTTATTTCAGGGTTCAAGCTGAAGCTTTCTTT.

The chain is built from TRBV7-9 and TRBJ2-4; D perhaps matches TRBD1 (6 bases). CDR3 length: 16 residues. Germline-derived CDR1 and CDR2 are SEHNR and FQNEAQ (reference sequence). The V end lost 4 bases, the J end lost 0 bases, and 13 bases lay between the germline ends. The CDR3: CASSSGQPLAKNIQYF. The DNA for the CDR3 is TGTGCCAGCAGCTCTGGACAGCCTCTAGCCAAAAACATTCAGTACTTC. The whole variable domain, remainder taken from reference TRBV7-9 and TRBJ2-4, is DTGVSQNPRHKITKRGQNVTFRCDPISEHNRLYWYRQTLGQGPEFLTYFQNEAQLEKSRLLSDRFSAERPKGSFSTLEIQRTEQGDSAMYLCASSSGQPLAKNIQYFGAGTRLSVL.

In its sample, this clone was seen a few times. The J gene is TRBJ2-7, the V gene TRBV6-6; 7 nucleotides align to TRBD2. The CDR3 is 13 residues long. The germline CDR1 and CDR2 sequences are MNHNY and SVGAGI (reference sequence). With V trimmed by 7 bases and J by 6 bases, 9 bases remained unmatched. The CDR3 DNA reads TGTGCCAGCAAAACATCAGGGAGGGGCGAGCAGTACTTC. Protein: CASKTSGRGEQYF.

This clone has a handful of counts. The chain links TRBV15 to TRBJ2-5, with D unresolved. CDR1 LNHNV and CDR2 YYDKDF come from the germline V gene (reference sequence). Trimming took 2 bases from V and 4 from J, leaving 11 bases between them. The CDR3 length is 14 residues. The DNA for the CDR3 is TGTGCCACCAGCAGAACAAAACCGGGAGAGACCCAGTACTTC. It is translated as CATSRTKPGETQYF. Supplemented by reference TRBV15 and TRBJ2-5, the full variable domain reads DAMVIQNPRYQVTQFGKPVTLSCSQTLNHNVMYWYQQKSSQAPKLLFHYYDKDFNNEADTPDNFQSRRPNTSFCFLDIRSPGLGDTAMYLCATSRTKPGETQYFGPGTRLLVL.

CDR3 loop: CASSLAPGQGNEQFF. The CDR3 bases are TGCGCCAGCAGCTTGGCACCGGGACAAGGAAATGAGCAGTTCTTC. The chain couples TRBV5-1 to TRBJ2-1; maybe TRBD1 (6 bases). Trimming removed 0 bases from V and 7 bases from J, with 14 bases in between. The CDR3 is 15 amino acids. CDR1 and CDR2 (germline): SGHRS, YFSETQ.

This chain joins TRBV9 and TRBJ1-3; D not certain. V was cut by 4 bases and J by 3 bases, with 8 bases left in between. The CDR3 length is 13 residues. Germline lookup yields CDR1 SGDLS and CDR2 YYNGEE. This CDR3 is CASSPSGGNTIYF. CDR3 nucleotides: TGTGCCAGCAGCCCGTCTGGTGGAAACACCATATATTTT.

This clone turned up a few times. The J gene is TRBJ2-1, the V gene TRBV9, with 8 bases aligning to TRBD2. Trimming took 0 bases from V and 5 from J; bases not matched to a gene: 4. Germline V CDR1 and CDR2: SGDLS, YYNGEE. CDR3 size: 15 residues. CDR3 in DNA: TGTGCCAGCAGCGTAGTAGGTAGCGGGAACAATGAGCAGTTCTTC. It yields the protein CASSVVGSGNNEQFF.

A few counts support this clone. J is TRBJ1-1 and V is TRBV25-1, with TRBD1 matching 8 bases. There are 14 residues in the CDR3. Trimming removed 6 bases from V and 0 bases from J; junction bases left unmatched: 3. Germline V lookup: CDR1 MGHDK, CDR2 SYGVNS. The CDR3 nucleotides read TGTGCCAGCAGAAGGACAGGGATGAACACTGAAGCTTTCTTT. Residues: CASRRTGMNTEAFF.

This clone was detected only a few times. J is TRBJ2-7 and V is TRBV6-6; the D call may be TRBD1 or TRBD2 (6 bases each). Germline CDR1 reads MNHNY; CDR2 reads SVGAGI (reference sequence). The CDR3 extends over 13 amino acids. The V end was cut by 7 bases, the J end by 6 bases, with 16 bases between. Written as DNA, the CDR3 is TGTGCCAGCACAGGAGGGGGTGAGGGCGAGCAGTACGTC. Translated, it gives CASTGGGEGEQYV.

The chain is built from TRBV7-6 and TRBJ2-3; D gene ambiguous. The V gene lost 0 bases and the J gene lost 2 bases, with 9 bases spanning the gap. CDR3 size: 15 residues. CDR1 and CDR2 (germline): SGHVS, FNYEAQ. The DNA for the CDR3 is TGTGCCAGCAGCTTAGCACGGCAGCCCACAGATACGCAGTATTTT. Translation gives CASSLARQPTDTQYF.

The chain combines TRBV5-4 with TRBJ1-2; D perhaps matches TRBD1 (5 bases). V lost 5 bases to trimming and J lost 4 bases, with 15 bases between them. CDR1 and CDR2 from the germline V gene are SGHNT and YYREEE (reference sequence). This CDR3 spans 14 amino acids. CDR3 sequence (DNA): TGTGCCAGCAGGGCCCCCGGGACCGCCTATGGCTACACCTTC. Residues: CASRAPGTAYGYTF.

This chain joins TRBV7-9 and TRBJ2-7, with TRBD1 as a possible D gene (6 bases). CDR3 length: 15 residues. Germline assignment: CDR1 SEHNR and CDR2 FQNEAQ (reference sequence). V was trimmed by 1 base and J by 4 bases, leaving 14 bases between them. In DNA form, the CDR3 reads TGTGCCAGCAGCTTAGGGGAAGGGGGAGAATACGAGCAGTACTTC. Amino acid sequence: CASSLGEGGEYEQYF.

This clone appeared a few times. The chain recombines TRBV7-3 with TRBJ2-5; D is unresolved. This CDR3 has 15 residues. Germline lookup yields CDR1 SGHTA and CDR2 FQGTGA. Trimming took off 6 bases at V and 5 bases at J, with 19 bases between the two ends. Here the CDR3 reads CASSATGLGSETQYF. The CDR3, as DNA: TGTGCCAGCAGTGCAACTGGTCTGGGGTCGGAGACCCAGTACTTC.

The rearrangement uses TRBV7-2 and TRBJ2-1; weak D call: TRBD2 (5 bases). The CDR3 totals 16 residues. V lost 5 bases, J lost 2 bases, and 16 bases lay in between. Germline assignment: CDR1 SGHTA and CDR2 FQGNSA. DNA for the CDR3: TGTGCCAGCAGCATCCCCCCGCGACTAACCTACAATGAGCAGTTCTTC. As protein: CASSIPPRLTYNEQFF.

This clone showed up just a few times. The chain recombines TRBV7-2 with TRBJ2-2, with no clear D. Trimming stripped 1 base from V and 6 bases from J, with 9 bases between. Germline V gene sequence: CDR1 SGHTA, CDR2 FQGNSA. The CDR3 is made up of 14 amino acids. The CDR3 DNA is TGTGCCAGCAGCTTAGAAATAGCAGCCGGGGAGCTGTTTTTT. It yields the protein CASSLEIAAGELFF.

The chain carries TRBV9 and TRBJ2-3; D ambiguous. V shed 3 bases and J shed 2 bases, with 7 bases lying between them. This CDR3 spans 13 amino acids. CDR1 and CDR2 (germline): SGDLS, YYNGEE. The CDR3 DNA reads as TGTGCCAGCAGCGAGGGCCCCACAGATACGCAGTATTTT. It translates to CASSEGPTDTQYF. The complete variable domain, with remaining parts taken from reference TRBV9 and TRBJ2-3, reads DSGVTQTPKHLITATGQRVTLRCSPRSGDLSVYWYQQSLDQGLQFLIQYYNGEERAKGNILERFSAQQFPDLHSELNLSSLELGDSALYFCASSEGPTDTQYFGPGTRLTVL.

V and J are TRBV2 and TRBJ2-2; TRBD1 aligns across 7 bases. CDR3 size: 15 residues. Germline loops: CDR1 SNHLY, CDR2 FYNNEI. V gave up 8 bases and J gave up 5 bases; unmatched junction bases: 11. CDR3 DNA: TGTGCCAGCTGTCGCGACAGGGAGATGACCGGGGAGCTGTTTTTT. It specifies CASCRDREMTGELFF.

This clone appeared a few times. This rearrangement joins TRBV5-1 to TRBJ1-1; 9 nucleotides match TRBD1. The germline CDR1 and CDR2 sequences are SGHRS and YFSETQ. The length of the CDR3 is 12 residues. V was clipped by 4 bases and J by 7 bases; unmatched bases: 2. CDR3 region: CASSPDRGEAFF. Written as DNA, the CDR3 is TGCGCCAGCAGCCCGGACAGGGGTGAAGCTTTCTTT. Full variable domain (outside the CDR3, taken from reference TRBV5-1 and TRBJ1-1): KAGVTQTPRYLIKTRGQQVTLSCSPISGHRSVSWYQQTPGQGLQFLFEYFSETQRNKGNFPGRFSGRQFSNSRSEMNVSTLELGDSALYLCASSPDRGEAFFGQGTRLTVV.

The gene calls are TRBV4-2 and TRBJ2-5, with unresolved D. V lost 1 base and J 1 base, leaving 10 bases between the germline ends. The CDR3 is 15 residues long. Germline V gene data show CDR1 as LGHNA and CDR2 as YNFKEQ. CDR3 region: CASSQGSQLQETQYF. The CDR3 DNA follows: TGTGCCAGCAGCCAAGGAAGTCAGCTCCAAGAGACCCAGTACTTC.

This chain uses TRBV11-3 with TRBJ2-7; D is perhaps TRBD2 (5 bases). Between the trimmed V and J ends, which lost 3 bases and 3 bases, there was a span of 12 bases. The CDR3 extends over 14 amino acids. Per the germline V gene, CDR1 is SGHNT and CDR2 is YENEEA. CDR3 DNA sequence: TGTGCCAGCAGCTTCGGGGAATTGATCTACGAGCAGTACTTC. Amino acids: CASSFGELIYEQYF.

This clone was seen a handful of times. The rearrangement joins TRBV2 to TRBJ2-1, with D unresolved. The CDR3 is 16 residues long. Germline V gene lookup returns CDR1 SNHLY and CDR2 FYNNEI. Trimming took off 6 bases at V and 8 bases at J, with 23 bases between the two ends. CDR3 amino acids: CASREYELRDIDEQFF. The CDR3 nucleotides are TGTGCCAGCAGAGAATATGAGCTAAGGGATATCGATGAGCAGTTCTTC.

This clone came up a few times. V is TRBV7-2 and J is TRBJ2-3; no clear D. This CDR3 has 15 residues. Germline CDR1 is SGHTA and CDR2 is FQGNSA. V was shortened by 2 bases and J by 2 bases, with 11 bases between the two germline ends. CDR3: CASSLTPGYTDTQYF. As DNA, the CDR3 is TGTGCCAGCAGCTTAACGCCCGGCTACACAGATACGCAGTATTTT.

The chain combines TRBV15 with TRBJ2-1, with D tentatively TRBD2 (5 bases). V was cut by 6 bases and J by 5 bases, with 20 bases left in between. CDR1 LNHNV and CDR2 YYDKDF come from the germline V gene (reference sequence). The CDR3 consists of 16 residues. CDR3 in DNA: TGTGCCACCAGTTCAAGGGCGGGTAAAGGTGACAATGAGCAGTTCTTC. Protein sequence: CATSSRAGKGDNEQFF.

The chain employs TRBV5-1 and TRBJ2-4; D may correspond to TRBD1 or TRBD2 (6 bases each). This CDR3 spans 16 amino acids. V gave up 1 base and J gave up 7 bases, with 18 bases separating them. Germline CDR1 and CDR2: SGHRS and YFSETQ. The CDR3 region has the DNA TGCGCCAGCAGCTTGTCCGTAGGGACGGGGGCGAACATTCAGTACTTC. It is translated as CASSLSVGTGANIQYF.

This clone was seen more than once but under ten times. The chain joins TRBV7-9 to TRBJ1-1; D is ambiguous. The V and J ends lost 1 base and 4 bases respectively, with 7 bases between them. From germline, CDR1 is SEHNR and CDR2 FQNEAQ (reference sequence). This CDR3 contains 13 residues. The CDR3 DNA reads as TGTGCCAGCAGCTTAGGACAAGCCACTGAAGCTTTCTTT. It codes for CASSLGQATEAFF.

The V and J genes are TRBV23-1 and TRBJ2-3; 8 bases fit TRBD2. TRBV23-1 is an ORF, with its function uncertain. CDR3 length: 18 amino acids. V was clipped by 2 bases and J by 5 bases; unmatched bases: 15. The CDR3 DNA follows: TGCGCCAGCAGTCAAGGATATGCGGGAGGCCCGAGTGAAGATACGCAGTATTTT. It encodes CASSQGYAGGPSEDTQYF.

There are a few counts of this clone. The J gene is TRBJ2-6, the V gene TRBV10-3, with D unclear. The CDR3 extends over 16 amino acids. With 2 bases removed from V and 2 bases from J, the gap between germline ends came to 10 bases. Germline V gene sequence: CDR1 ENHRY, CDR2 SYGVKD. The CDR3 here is CAISEGKPAGANVLTF. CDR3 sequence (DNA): TGTGCCATCAGTGAGGGCAAGCCCGCTGGGGCCAACGTCCTGACTTTC.

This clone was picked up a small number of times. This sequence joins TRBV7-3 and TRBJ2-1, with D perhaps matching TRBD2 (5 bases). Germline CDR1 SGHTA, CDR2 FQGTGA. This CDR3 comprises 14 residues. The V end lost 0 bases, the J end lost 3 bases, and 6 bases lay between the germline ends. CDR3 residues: CASSLTSVYNEQFF. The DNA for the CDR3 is TGTGCCAGCAGCTTAACTAGCGTCTACAATGAGCAGTTCTTC.

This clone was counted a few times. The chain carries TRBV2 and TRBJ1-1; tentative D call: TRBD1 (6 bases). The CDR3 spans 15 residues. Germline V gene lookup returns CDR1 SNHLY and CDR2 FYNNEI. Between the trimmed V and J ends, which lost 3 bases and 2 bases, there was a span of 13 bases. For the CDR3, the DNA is TGTGCCAGCAGTGATCTGGGGGGCCGAAACACTGAAGCTTTCTTT. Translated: CASSDLGGRNTEAFF.

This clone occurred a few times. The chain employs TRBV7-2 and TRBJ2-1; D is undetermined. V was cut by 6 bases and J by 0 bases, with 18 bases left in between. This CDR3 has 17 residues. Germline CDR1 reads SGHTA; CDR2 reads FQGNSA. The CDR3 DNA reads TGTGCCAGCAGGAAGCGATACGATACTAACTCCTACAATGAGCAGTTCTTC. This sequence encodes CASRKRYDTNSYNEQFF.